This record covers a single T cell receptor (beta chain). Repertoires were generated with immunoSEQ multiplex PCR, while TCRdb's copy carries only in-frame clones and drops some. Of 90,000 to 120,000 clones in the sample, about four fifths are singletons; the top ten hold around 4.2%. The source of the sample is a study of blood T cell repertoires in COVID-19. Study information: Sample material is recorded as cDNA or gDNA derived from T cells, B-cell-depleted T cells, or PBMCs.

The specimen sequenced was peripheral blood. The TCR was taken from a human donor in a cohort sampled during active COVID-19.

CDR3 protein: CASSSPRVTKSTDTQYF. The CDR3 nucleotides read TGCGCCAGCAGTAGTCCACGGGTAACCAAGAGCACAGATACGCAGTATTTT. The genes are TRBV23-1 and TRBJ2-3; D unresolved. TRBV23-1 is an ORF; its function is uncertain. The CDR3 is 17 amino acids. The ends were cut back, 5 bases at V and 0 bases at J, with 18 bases in the middle.